The clone carrying this T cell receptor (beta chain) came up once. As yet, its antigen is unknown. Both intraepithelial and lamina propria lymphocytes were released by processing graft tissue. The data are from a study of graft-versus-host responses after intestinal transplantation. Study observations and caveats: Declining HvG levels early post-transplant were linked to peak circulating GvH clone levels.

Generated by immunoSEQ multiplex PCR, the TCRdb table keeps only in-frame clones and is missing some. The sample has 9,500 to 15,000 clones; over 70% are singletons. Germline-derived CDR1 and CDR2 are SNHLY and FYNNEI. CDR3 length equals 14 residues. The V end was cut by 3 bases, the J end by 5 bases, with 11 bases between. The chain combines TRBV2 with TRBJ1-5; D is uncertain. The clonotype was recovered from a human patient who received an intestinal transplant, so some T cells may come from the graft donor. The sample here was ileum tissue, taken roughly 140 days after intestinal transplantation. CDR3 region: CASSDLLGDQPQHF. CDR3 DNA sequence: TGTGCCAGCAGTGATTTGCTCGGAGATCAGCCCCAGCATTTT. Using reference TRBV2 and TRBJ1-5 for the parts outside the CDR3, the full variable domain is EPEVTQTPSHQVTQMGQEVILRCVPISNHLYFYWYRQILGQKVEFLVSFYNNEISEKSEIFDDQFSVERPDGSNFTLKIRSTKLEDSAMYFCASSDLLGDQPQHFGDGTRLSIL.